The 4 T cell receptor beta chains below come from one sample, sequenced in a study of blood T cell repertoires in COVID-19. The assay was immunoSEQ multiplex PCR, and TCRdb's table has in-frame clones only and misses some. The sample has some 160,000 clones, around 90% seen once; the top ten hold 2.5% to 3.5%. Specimen: peripheral blood. The source of these receptors is a man in his sixties with acute or convalescent COVID-19.

V and J are TRBV3-1 (or the pseudogene TRBV3-2) and TRBJ2-7; 7 nucleotides line up with TRBD2. This CDR3 is built from 16 residues. Germline CDR1 reads LGHDT; CDR2 reads YNNKEL (reference sequence). With 1 base clipped from V and 6 bases from J, the junction kept 12 bases outside the gene matches. As DNA, the CDR3 is TGTGCCAGCAGCCAAGGTACAATCGGGGGGAATAGCGAGCAGTACTTC. The encoded protein is CASSQGTIGGNSEQYF.

For the CDR3, the DNA is TGCGCCAGCAGCTTGGAGCTGCCCCAAGAGACCCAGTACTTC. It translates to CASSLELPQETQYF. The chain carries TRBV5-1 and TRBJ2-5; unclear D gene. V lost 0 bases, J lost 1 base, and 7 bases lay in between. Per the germline V gene, CDR1 is SGHRS and CDR2 is YFSETQ. CDR3 length: 14 residues.

The chain joins TRBV27 to TRBJ2-7; D call uncertain. V was clipped by 3 bases and J by 1 base, with 7 bases between them. CDR1 and CDR2 from the germline V gene are MNHEY and SMNVEV (reference sequence). The CDR3 extends over 13 amino acids. As DNA, the CDR3 is TGTGCCAGCAGTTTTTCCGGGTCCTACGAGCAGTACTTC. Residues: CASSFSGSYEQYF.

The chain carries TRBV11-2 and TRBJ1-1, with TRBD1 matching 7 bases. Trimming cost V 5 bases and J 8 bases; bases outside gene matches: 11. Germline CDR1 and CDR2: SGHAT and FQNNGV. This CDR3 is built from 14 residues. The CDR3 spells CASSSRDSSWEAFF. The CDR3 bases are TGTGCCAGCAGCAGCCGGGACAGCAGTTGGGAAGCTTTCTTT.